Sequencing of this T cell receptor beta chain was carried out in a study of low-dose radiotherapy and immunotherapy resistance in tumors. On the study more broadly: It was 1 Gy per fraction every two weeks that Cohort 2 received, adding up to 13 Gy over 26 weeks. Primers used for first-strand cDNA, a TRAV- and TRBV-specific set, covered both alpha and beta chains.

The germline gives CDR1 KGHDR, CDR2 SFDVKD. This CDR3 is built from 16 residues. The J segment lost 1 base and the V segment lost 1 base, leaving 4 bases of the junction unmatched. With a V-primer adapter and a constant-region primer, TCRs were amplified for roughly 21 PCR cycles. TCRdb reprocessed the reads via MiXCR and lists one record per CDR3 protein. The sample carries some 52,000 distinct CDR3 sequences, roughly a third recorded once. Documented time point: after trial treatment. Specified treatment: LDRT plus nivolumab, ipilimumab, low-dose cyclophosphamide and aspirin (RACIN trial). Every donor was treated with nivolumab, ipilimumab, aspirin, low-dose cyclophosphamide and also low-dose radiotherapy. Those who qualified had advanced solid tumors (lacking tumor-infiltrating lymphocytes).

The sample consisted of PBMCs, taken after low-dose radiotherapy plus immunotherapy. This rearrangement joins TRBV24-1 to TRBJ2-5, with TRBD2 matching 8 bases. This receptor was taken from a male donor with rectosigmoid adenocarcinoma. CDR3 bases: TGTGCCACCAGTGATTTAGTAGCGGGGACCCAAGAGACCCAGTACTTC. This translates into CATSDLVAGTQETQYF.